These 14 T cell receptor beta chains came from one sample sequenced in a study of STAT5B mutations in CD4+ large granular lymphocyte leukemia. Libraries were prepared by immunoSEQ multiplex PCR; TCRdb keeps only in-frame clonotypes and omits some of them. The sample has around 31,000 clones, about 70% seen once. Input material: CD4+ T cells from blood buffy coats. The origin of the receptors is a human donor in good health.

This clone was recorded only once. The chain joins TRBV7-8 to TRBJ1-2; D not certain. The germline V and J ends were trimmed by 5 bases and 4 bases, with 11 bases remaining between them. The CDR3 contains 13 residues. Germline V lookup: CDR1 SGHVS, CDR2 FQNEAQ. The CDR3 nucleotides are TGTGCCAGCAGCCAAGACAATCGCTATGGCTACACCTTC. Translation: CASSQDNRYGYTF.

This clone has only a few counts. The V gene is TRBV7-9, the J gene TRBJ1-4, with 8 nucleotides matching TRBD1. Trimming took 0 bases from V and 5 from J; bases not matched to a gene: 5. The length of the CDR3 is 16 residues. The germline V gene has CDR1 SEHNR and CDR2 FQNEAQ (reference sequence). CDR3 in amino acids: CASSLAWDRPNEKLFF. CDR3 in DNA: TGTGCCAGCAGCTTAGCGTGGGACAGGCCGAATGAAAAACTGTTTTTT.

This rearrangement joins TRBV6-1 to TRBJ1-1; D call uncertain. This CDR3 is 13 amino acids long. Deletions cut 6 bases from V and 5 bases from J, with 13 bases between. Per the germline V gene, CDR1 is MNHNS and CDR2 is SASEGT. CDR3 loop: CASSAFRETEAFF. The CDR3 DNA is TGTGCCAGCAGCGCCTTCCGGGAGACTGAAGCTTTCTTT.

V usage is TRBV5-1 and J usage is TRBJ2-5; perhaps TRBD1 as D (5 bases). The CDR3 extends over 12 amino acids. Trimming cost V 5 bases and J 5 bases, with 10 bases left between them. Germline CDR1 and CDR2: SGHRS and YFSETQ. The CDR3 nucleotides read TGCGCCAGCAGAGGGGATGGGGAGACCCAGTACTTC. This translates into CASRGDGETQYF.

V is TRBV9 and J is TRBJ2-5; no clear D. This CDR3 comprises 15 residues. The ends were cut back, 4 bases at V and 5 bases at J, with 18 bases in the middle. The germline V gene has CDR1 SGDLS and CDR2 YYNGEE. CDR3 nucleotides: TGTGCCAGCAGCACCCCCAGTTTTGGCTCTGAGACCCAGTACTTC. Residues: CASSTPSFGSETQYF.

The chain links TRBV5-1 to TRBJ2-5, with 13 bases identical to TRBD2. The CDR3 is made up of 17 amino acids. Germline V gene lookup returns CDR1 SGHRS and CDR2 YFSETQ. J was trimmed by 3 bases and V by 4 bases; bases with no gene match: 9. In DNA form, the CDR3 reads TGCGCCAGCAGCCGTGGCCGGACTAGCGGGGGCGAAGAGACCCAGTACTTC. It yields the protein CASSRGRTSGGEETQYF.

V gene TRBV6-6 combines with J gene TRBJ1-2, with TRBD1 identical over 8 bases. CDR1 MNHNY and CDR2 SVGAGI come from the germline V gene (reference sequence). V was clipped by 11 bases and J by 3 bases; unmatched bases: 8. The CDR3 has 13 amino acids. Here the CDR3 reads CALSGQGDYGYTF. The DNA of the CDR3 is TGTGCCCTCTCCGGACAGGGAGACTATGGCTACACCTTC.

The CDR3 protein is CASSQDLSSLLGYTF. The CDR3 coding sequence is TGTGCCAGCAGCCAAGATTTATCTTCCCTACTAGGCTACACCTTC. This chain uses TRBV4-2 with TRBJ1-2; D gene uncertain. Germline V lookup: CDR1 LGHNA, CDR2 YNFKEQ. Trimming took 0 bases from V and 8 from J, leaving 16 bases between them. The CDR3 is 15 amino acids.

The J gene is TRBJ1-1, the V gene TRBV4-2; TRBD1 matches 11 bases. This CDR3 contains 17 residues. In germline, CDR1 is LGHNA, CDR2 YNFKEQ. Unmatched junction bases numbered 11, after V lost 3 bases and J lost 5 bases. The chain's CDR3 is CASSHGTGGAWGTEAFF. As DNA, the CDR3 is TGTGCCAGCAGCCACGGGACAGGGGGTGCTTGGGGGACTGAAGCTTTCTTT.

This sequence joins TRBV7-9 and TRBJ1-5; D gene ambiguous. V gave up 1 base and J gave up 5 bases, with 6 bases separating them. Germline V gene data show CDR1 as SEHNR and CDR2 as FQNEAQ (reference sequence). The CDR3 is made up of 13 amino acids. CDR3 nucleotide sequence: TGTGCCAGCAGCTTAGGCGTAGATCAGCCCCAGCATTTT. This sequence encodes CASSLGVDQPQHF.

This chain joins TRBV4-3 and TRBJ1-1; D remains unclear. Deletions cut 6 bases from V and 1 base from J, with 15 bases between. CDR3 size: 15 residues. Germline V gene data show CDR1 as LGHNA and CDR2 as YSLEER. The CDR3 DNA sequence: TGCGCCAGCAGTCCCACTGGGGAGGGGAACACTGAAGCTTTCTTT. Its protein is CASSPTGEGNTEAFF.

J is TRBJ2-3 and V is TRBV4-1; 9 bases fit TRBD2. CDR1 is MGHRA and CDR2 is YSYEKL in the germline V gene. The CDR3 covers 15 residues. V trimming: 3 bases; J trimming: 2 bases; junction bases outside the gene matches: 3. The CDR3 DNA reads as TGCGCCAGCAGCCAGCGGGGGGGCTACACAGATACGCAGTATTTT. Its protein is CASSQRGGYTDTQYF.

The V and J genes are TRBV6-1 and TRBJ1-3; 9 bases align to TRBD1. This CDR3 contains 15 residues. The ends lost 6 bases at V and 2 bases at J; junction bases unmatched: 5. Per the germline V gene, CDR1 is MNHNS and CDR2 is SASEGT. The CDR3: CASSRQGETGNTIYF. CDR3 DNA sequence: TGTGCCAGCAGCCGACAGGGGGAAACTGGAAACACCATATATTTT.

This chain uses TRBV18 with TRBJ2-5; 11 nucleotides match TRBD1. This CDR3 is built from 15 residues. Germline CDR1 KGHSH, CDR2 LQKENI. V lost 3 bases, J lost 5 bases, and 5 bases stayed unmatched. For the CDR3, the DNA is TGTGCCAGCTCACCGAGGACAGGGGGCGAGGAGACCCAGTACTTC. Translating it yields CASSPRTGGEETQYF.